This T cell receptor beta chain derives from a study of cytomegalovirus exposure and HLA in healthy donors. Across the study: The platform used for the 110 or so validation repertoires matched that of the approximately 670 first-cohort repertoires, a later analysis reported. Overall study findings and caveats: 150 or so TCR beta chains were listed as cytomegalovirus-associated. First-cohort TCR clusters were later found to tend to co-occur in the 90 to 150 validation repertoires. Reported performance of the classifier showed diagnosis of cytomegalovirus status with high specificity and sensitivity.

This clone has only one observation. The antigen is undetermined. Profiling relied on immunoSEQ multiplex PCR, and the TCRdb table lists in-frame clones only, not all of them. The table includes approximately 180,000 clones, 86% detected once. The V and J ends lost 3 bases and 4 bases, in that order; junction bases with no gene match: 7. This CDR3 contains 16 residues. CDR1 and CDR2 (germline): SGDLS, YYNGEE. The receptor's source is a man in his late teens or twenties in good health and CMV-seropositive. The gene calls are TRBV9 and TRBJ2-2, with TRBD1 matching over 9 bases. Source material: PBMCs. DNA for the CDR3: TGTGCCAGCAGCGCCCTAAGGACAGGGGTCACCGGGGAGCTGTTTTTT. This codes for CASSALRTGVTGELFF.